The entry below gives a single TCR beta chain sequence along with its context. Its cognate antigen is unknown. Germline values: CDR1 SGHTA, CDR2 FQGNSA. The V end was cut by 3 bases, the J end by 0 bases, with 3 bases between. The CDR3 is made up of 14 amino acids. This entry is derived from a study of beta chain features in type 1 diabetes. Overall study findings and caveats: In type 1 diabetes patients, VDJ junctions had fewer insertions; deletions at these junctions were more frequent. Patients with Type 1 diabetes showed moderately but significantly shorter TCRB CDR3s in all four CD4+ subsets.

Since all of the isolated RNA was reverse transcribed, expressed TCRB transcripts were what got sequenced. Here immunoSEQ multiplex PCR was the method, and the copy in TCRdb shows in-frame clones only, minus some. The sample includes around 160,000 clones, nearly 50% of them seen just once. The source material was Tregs from blood. The sequence was collected from a man between 18 and 29 years old in good health. This sequence joins TRBV7-2 and TRBJ2-6; no firm D call. The CDR3 spells CASSLSSGANVLTF. For the CDR3, the DNA is TGTGCCAGCAGCTTGAGCTCTGGGGCCAACGTCCTGACTTTC.